This TCR beta chain was documented in a study of T cells in Graves' hyperthyroidism and ophthalmopathy. Study-wide findings and caveats: Separation of ophthalmopathy from stable hyperthyroidism was achieved by a 13 V-J model.

In the case of this clonotype: Antigen unknown.

RNA transcripts were the template for amplifying TCR beta CDR3 regions. The HTBI primer set served for first-round RT-PCR of the TCR CDR3. In TCRdb, the multiplex PCR reads were re-called with MiXCR into one record per CDR3 protein. This sample carries about 620,000 distinct CDR3 sequences, under 20% of them seen once, and the ten largest clones take less than 4.5%. Patients counted as stable if ophthalmopathy did not develop within 18 months. Clinicians diagnosed patients from clinical symptoms, serum thyroxine and TRAb, thyroid ultrasound and orbital computed tomography. Germline V CDR1 and CDR2: SGDLS, YYNGEE. The CDR3 is 12 amino acids. Between the trimmed V and J ends, which lost 0 bases and 9 bases, there was a span of 7 bases.

The specimen sequenced was blood. This TCR was sampled from a woman under 40 with Graves' hyperthyroidism. This chain uses TRBV9 with TRBJ2-1; the D is unclear. CDR3 sequence reads: CASSVGVREQFF. The CDR3 DNA reads TGTGCCAGCAGCGTAGGAGTTCGTGAGCAGTTCTTC.